Sequencing of this TCR beta chain was carried out in a study of cytomegalovirus exposure and HLA in healthy donors. Overall study findings and caveats: Investigators reported over 150 TCR beta chains as tied to cytomegalovirus.

Only in-frame clones appear in the TCRdb table, and some are missing; sequencing was by immunoSEQ multiplex PCR. The sample holds 75,000 to 85,000 clones, more than 75% seen once. Per the germline V gene, CDR1 is MDHEN and CDR2 is SYDVKM. The V gene end was trimmed by 4 bases and the J gene end by 2 bases; junction bases not matched to a gene: 6. This CDR3 is built from 17 residues. As to this clone: Antigen specificity is unknown.

The rearrangement joins TRBV28 to TRBJ2-3; TRBD2 agrees at 13 bases. This TCR derives from a man under 40 in good health and CMV-seronegative. The sequencing input was PBMCs. CDR3 sequence reads: CASSSGLAGTSTDTQYF. In DNA, the CDR3 is TGTGCCAGCAGTTCGGGACTAGCGGGGACCTCCACAGATACGCAGTATTTT.